This T cell receptor beta chain was sequenced for a study of blood T cell repertoires in COVID-19. Study summary: Acute and convalescent COVID-19 samples came from the United States, Italy and Spain. Nucleic acid was either cDNA or gDNA, and it came from T cells, B-cell-depleted T cells, or PBMCs.

In the source study's methods: Estimated nucleated cell counts came from reference gene primer amplification. Profiling relied on immunoSEQ multiplex PCR, and the TCRdb table lists in-frame clones only, not all of them. The V and J calls and clone size were taken over from that table, and D and trimming were inferred from the DNA. The table shows more than 85,000 clones, with over 65% occurring only once. CDR3 length equals 15 residues. Germline V gene sequence: CDR1 SGHVS, CDR2 FNYEAQ. V shed 3 bases and J 3 bases; nucleotides not matched to a gene: 4. The V gene is TRBV7-6, the J gene TRBJ2-7, with 11 bases fitting TRBD2. The receptor was isolated from a woman older than 75 with acute or convalescent COVID-19. Sequencing was done on a sample of peripheral blood. The CDR3 region has the DNA TGTGCCAGCAGCTTCGGGACTAGCGGATTCTACGAGCAGTACTTC. Encoded protein: CASSFGTSGFYEQYF.